The present TCR beta chain was sequenced within a study of blood T cell repertoires in COVID-19. Study background: COVID-19 samples, acute and convalescent, were from the United States, Italy and Spain. PBMCs, B-cell-depleted T cells, or T cells provided the cDNA or gDNA that made up the material.

Per the original methods: Amplification of reference gene primers was used by the study to estimate nucleated cell counts. Measured with immunoSEQ multiplex PCR; TCRdb has only the in-frame clones, and not every one. V and J calls and clone size are those listed in that table; D and trimming were worked out from the DNA. The table records approximately 260,000 clones, 65% to 80% of them present only once. Germline V gene sequence: CDR1 LGHDT, CDR2 YNNKEL (reference sequence). The CDR3 is made up of 14 amino acids. Deletions cut 4 bases from V and 1 base from J, with 10 bases between. The TCR comes from a woman aged 40-49 years with active or convalescent COVID-19. The chain has TRBV3-1 (or the pseudogene TRBV3-2) and TRBJ1-2, with a tentative D call TRBD1 (5 bases). The source material was peripheral blood. For the CDR3, the DNA is TGTGCCAGCAGCCCCCCCGGGGGTAACTATGGCTACACCTTC. This sequence encodes CASSPPGGNYGYTF.